This entry concerns a single TCR beta chain. The antigen this receptor binds is unknown. No much larger clonotype is one base removed from it; base qualities were not supplied. CDR1 and CDR2 were assigned from the germline V gene (reference sequence) as MNHEY and SMNVEV. V has 5 bases trimmed and J has 4 bases trimmed; junction bases matching no gene number 5. Its CDR3 holds 13 amino acids, cysteine through phenylalanine. The CDR3 DNA has 39 bases and is translated from base 1. The method behind the library was RT-PCR. Sequencing was performed on a NextSeq 550. TCRdb trimmed the raw reads at Q25, called clones with MiXCR and kept productive beta chains. Rows are unified per CDR3 protein, each entry keeping the most common DNA and genes. The sample table holds over 400,000 distinct CDR3 sequences, of which roughly 17% were seen once. Around 7.2% of the sample comes from the top ten. The data derive from a study of patients and donors after allogeneic stem cell transplantation (dated by TCRdb to 2020 to 2021).

The rearranged segments are TRBV27 and TRBJ2-7; TRBD2 aligns with 7 central bases. Sequenced input: blood, either unsorted or a sorted T cell fraction (not recorded which). This TCR came from a human donor who was either an allogeneic HSCT recipient or a stem cell or donor lymphocyte infusion donor (not recorded which). It is not recorded whose cells these are; they may come from a transplant donor. The CDR3 here reads CASSPSGRYEQYF. The nucleotide sequence is given as TGTGCCAGCAGTCCCTCCGGGAGGTACGAGCAGTACTTC.